This is a list of T cell receptor beta chains from one sample in a study of T cells in narcolepsy. Clones were read by immunoSEQ multiplex PCR, and TCRdb kept only the in-frame ones, dropping some. The sample has approximately 11,000 clones; around 94% are singletons. Source material: CD45RA- memory CD4+ T cells from PBMCs. Receptor source: a human donor with narcolepsy. Each CDR3 is given with its conserved first and last residue. A D gene is named only where the DNA matches it firmly. Clone size, where shown, is once, few, many, or a class for clones that have expanded.

d_gene: .; v_gene: TRBV19; j_gene: TRBJ1-2; abundance: .; CDR3aa: CASSTRSGAPIYGYTF; CDR3nt: TGTGCCAGTAGTACCCGATCAGGGGCCCCGATCTATGGCTACACCTTC
d_gene: TRBD1; v_gene: TRBV6-5; j_gene: TRBJ2-2; abundance: .; CDR3aa: CASSFGTGASTGELFF; CDR3nt: TGTGCCAGCAGTTTCGGGACAGGGGCGAGCACCGGGGAGCTGTTTTTT
d_gene: TRBD1; v_gene: TRBV5-1; j_gene: TRBJ2-3; abundance: .; CDR3aa: CASSPGQITDTQYF; CDR3nt: TGCGCCAGCAGCCCGGGACAGATAACAGATACGCAGTATTTT
d_gene: .; v_gene: TRBV6-5; j_gene: TRBJ2-3; abundance: .; CDR3aa: CASTPGTLRTDTQYF; CDR3nt: TGTGCCAGCACTCCTGGGACCCTAAGGACAGATACGCAGTATTTT
d_gene: .; v_gene: TRBV18; j_gene: TRBJ2-6; abundance: .; CDR3aa: CASSPNREAGANVLTF; CDR3nt: TGTGCCAGCTCACCCAACAGGGAAGCTGGGGCCAACGTCCTGACTTTC
d_gene: .; v_gene: TRBV6-5; j_gene: TRBJ1-4; abundance: .; CDR3aa: CASSYSAGVGEKLFF; CDR3nt: TGTGCCAGCAGTTACTCGGCCGGGGTCGGTGAAAAACTGTTTTTT
d_gene: .; v_gene: TRBV2; j_gene: TRBJ1-6; abundance: .; CDR3aa: CASKRQTLNNSPLHF; CDR3nt: TGTGCCAGCAAGCGGCAGACTCTTAATAATTCACCCCTCCACTTT
d_gene: TRBD1; v_gene: TRBV10-3; j_gene: TRBJ1-5; abundance: .; CDR3aa: CAINGAGGEQPQHF; CDR3nt: TGTGCCATCAACGGCGCAGGGGGGGAACAGCCCCAGCATTTT
d_gene: TRBD1; v_gene: TRBV5-1; j_gene: TRBJ2-5; abundance: .; CDR3aa: CASSTVGQGASETQYF; CDR3nt: TGCGCCAGCAGCACCGTGGGACAGGGGGCTTCGGAGACCCAGTACTTC
d_gene: TRBD1; v_gene: TRBV15; j_gene: TRBJ1-6; abundance: .; CDR3aa: CATSSRDRANSPLHF; CDR3nt: TGTGCCACCAGCAGCCGGGACAGGGCGAATTCACCCCTCCACTTT
d_gene: TRBD1; v_gene: TRBV7-6; j_gene: TRBJ2-1; abundance: .; CDR3aa: CASSLGTAPYNEQFF; CDR3nt: TGTGCCAGCAGCTTGGGGACAGCCCCCTACAATGAGCAGTTCTTC
d_gene: TRBD1; v_gene: TRBV5-6; j_gene: TRBJ2-1; abundance: .; CDR3aa: CASSTSGTAYYNEQFF; CDR3nt: TGTGCCAGCAGCACCTCCGGGACAGCGTACTACAATGAGCAGTTCTTC
d_gene: .; v_gene: TRBV5-1; j_gene: TRBJ2-1; abundance: .; CDR3aa: CATRPGEGDEQFF; CDR3nt: TGCGCCACCCGGCCGGGGGAAGGCGATGAGCAGTTCTTC
d_gene: TRBD1; v_gene: TRBV30; j_gene: TRBJ2-2; abundance: .; CDR3aa: CAWWTGDTGELFF; CDR3nt: TGTGCCTGGTGGACAGGGGACACCGGGGAGCTGTTTTTT
d_gene: .; v_gene: TRBV11-3; j_gene: TRBJ2-3; abundance: .; CDR3aa: CASSLEQKPTDTQYF; CDR3nt: TGTGCCAGCAGCTTAGAACAGAAGCCCACAGATACGCAGTATTTT
d_gene: TRBD2; v_gene: TRBV19; j_gene: TRBJ2-4; abundance: .; CDR3aa: CASSIRGLAGGDLAKNIQYF; CDR3nt: TGTGCCAGTAGTATCCGGGGACTAGCGGGAGGAGATCTAGCCAAAAACATTCAGTACTTC
d_gene: .; v_gene: TRBV10-1; j_gene: TRBJ2-7; abundance: .; CDR3aa: CASSIGVGAYEQYF; CDR3nt: TGCGCCAGCAGTATAGGGGTTGGCGCCTACGAGCAGTACTTC
d_gene: .; v_gene: TRBV19; j_gene: TRBJ1-1; abundance: once; CDR3aa: CASSANRMSRMNTEAFF; CDR3nt: TGTGCCAGTAGTGCCAACCGGATGTCCAGGATGAACACTGAAGCTTTCTTT
d_gene: .; v_gene: TRBV7-2; j_gene: TRBJ1-1; abundance: .; CDR3aa: CASSRKQLGGVPVQEAFF; CDR3nt: TGTGCCAGCAGCCGAAAGCAGCTGGGAGGGGTCCCGGTACAGGAAGCTTTCTTT
d_gene: .; v_gene: TRBV6-4; j_gene: TRBJ1-2; abundance: .; CDR3aa: CASSYDGTYGYTF; CDR3nt: TGTGCCAGCAGCTACGACGGAACTTATGGCTACACCTTC
d_gene: .; v_gene: TRBV2; j_gene: TRBJ2-1; abundance: .; CDR3aa: CASGYRGSSYNEQFF; CDR3nt: TGTGCCAGCGGATATAGGGGGAGCTCCTACAATGAGCAGTTCTTC
d_gene: TRBD1; v_gene: TRBV18; j_gene: TRBJ2-7; abundance: .; CDR3aa: CASSPLQGESEQYF; CDR3nt: TGTGCCAGCTCACCACTACAGGGGGAGAGCGAGCAGTACTTC
d_gene: TRBD1; v_gene: TRBV6-5; j_gene: TRBJ1-1; abundance: .; CDR3aa: CASRGQGAGDTEAFF; CDR3nt: TGTGCCAGCAGGGGACAGGGGGCGGGAGACACTGAAGCTTTCTTT
d_gene: TRBD1; v_gene: TRBV7-9; j_gene: TRBJ1-2; abundance: .; CDR3aa: CASSLAPMRGRDYGYTF; CDR3nt: TGTGCCAGCAGCTTAGCCCCAATGAGGGGGCGCGACTATGGCTACACCTTC
d_gene: .; v_gene: TRBV30; j_gene: TRBJ2-3; abundance: .; CDR3aa: CAWQRGRATDTQYF; CDR3nt: TGTGCCTGGCAGAGGGGCCGAGCTACAGATACGCAGTATTTT
d_gene: TRBD1; v_gene: TRBV19; j_gene: TRBJ2-7; abundance: .; CDR3aa: CASRRDSDYEQYF; CDR3nt: TGTGCCAGCCGCCGGGACAGCGACTACGAGCAGTACTTC
d_gene: .; v_gene: TRBV9; j_gene: TRBJ1-1; abundance: .; CDR3aa: CASSPLFGGLNTEAFF; CDR3nt: TGTGCCAGCAGCCCACTTTTTGGGGGGTTGAACACTGAAGCTTTCTTT
d_gene: .; v_gene: TRBV29-1; j_gene: TRBJ1-1; abundance: .; CDR3aa: CSVAQTEAFF; CDR3nt: TGCAGCGTTGCCCAGACTGAAGCTTTCTTT
d_gene: TRBD1; v_gene: TRBV11-3; j_gene: TRBJ2-7; abundance: .; CDR3aa: CASSSGGQGSYEQYF; CDR3nt: TGTGCCAGCAGCTCGGGGGGACAGGGATCCTACGAGCAGTACTTC